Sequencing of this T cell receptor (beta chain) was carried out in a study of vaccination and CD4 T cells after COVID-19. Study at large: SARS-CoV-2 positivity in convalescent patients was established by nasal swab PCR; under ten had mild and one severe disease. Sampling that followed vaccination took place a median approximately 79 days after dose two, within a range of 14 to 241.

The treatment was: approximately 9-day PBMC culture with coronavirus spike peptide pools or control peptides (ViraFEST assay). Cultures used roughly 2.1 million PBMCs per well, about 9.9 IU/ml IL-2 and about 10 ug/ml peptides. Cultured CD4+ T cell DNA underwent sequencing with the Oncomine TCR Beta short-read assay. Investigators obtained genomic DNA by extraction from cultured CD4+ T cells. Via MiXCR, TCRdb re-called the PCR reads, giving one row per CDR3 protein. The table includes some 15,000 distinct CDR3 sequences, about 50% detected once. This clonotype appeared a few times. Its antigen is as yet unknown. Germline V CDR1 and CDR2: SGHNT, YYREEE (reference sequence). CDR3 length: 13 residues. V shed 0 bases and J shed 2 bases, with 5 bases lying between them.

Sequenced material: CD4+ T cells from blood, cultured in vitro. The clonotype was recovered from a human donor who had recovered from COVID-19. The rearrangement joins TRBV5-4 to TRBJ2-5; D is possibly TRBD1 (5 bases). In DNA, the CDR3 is TGTGCCAGCAGCTTGGGACAGCAAGAGACCCAGTACTTC. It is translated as CASSLGQQETQYF.